These 15 T cell receptor beta chains originate from one sample sequenced in a study of neurological immune-mediated disorders. TCRdb recomputed calls from the 5' RACE reads with MiXCR, one row per CDR3 protein. The table includes 65,000 to 90,000 distinct CDR3 sequences, roughly 4.7% detected once. Sequencing was carried out using PBMCs. The receptors here all came from a woman aged 25 to 39 with multiple sclerosis.

This clonotype was counted ten times or more. The chain links TRBV20-1 to TRBJ1-1; 8 nucleotides agree with TRBD1. V was pared by 3 bases and J by 6 bases, with 24 bases of the junction left unmatched. From germline, CDR1 is DFQATT and CDR2 SNEGSKA (reference sequence). The CDR3 is 19 residues long. CDR3 nucleotides: TGCAGTGCTAGGGATACGGTGGGACAGGCCCTTTCGAGTCGGCCTGAAGCTTTCTTT. Translation gives CSARDTVGQALSSRPEAFF.

This clonotype occurred a few times. This sequence joins TRBV6-5 and TRBJ2-3, with D perhaps assigned TRBD1 or TRBD2 (5 bases each). V was trimmed by 6 bases and J by 2 bases, leaving 12 bases between them. The CDR3 is 14 residues long. Per the germline V gene, CDR1 is MNHEY and CDR2 is SVGAGI. The CDR3 is CASRRDQLTDTQYF. The DNA of the CDR3 is TGTGCCAGCAGAAGGGACCAACTCACAGATACGCAGTATTTT.

This clonotype was detected a few times. The V call is TRBV24-1, the J call TRBJ2-1; TRBD2 matches 12 bases. V trimming: 10 bases; J trimming: 7 bases; junction bases outside the gene matches: 10. The CDR3 extends over 15 amino acids. Germline V gives CDR1 KGHDR, CDR2 SFDVKD. In DNA form, the CDR3 reads TGTGCCACTTCCACGGCTAGCGGGGGGGGGAATGAGCAGTTCTTC. It is translated as CATSTASGGGNEQFF.

The gene calls are TRBV5-1 and TRBJ2-7; possibly TRBD2 for D (6 bases). Germline V lookup: CDR1 SGHRS, CDR2 YFSETQ. The CDR3 has 14 amino acids. With 0 bases removed from V and 4 bases from J, the gap between germline ends came to 11 bases. CDR3: CASSLVARGYEQYV. Here the CDR3 DNA reads TGCGCCAGCAGCTTGGTTGCGCGGGGTTACGAGCAGTACGTC.

This clonotype has just a few counts. This chain links TRBV28 with TRBJ2-3, with a weak D call TRBD2 (5 bases). The ends were cut back, 3 bases at V and 8 bases at J, with 9 bases in the middle. Per germline, CDR1 MDHEN and CDR2 SYDVKM. The CDR3 totals 12 residues. CDR3 sequence: CASSFDRGTQYF. CDR3 DNA: TGTGCCAGCAGTTTCGATCGGGGTACGCAGTATTTT.

This clonotype came up many times. The chain has TRBV18 and TRBJ2-1; D possibly corresponds to TRBD1 (6 bases). CDR1 is KGHSH and CDR2 is LQKENI in the germline V gene. The CDR3 runs to 16 residues. V lost 3 bases and J 4 bases, leaving 16 bases between the germline ends. The CDR3 loop is CASSPPTGASYNEQFF. CDR3 DNA sequence: TGTGCCAGCTCACCCCCGACAGGAGCATCATACAATGAGCAGTTCTTC.

This clonotype was seen a few times. The chain combines TRBV28 with TRBJ1-2, with TRBD1 identical over 8 bases. Per the germline V gene, CDR1 is MDHEN and CDR2 is SYDVKM. V lost 6 bases, J lost 1 base, and 7 bases stayed unmatched. The CDR3 runs to 15 residues. The CDR3 DNA reads TGTGCCAGCAGCCCTTCGGACAGGGATAACTATGGCTACACCTTC. Its translation is CASSPSDRDNYGYTF.

This clonotype was recorded at least ten times. The chain joins TRBV7-2 to TRBJ1-2; D is unresolved. Germline CDR1 reads SGHTA; CDR2 reads FQGNSA. The CDR3 length is 15 residues. The V end was cut by 0 bases, the J end by 6 bases, with 14 bases between. Here the CDR3 DNA reads TGTGCCAGCAGCTTAGCGCCGAACGATGGAGATGGCTACACCTTC. Translation gives CASSLAPNDGDGYTF.

This clonotype was recorded at least ten times. The CDR3 loop is CASSYLQGPIDTQYF. As DNA, the CDR3 is TGCGCCAGCAGCTATCTCCAGGGGCCCATAGATACGCAGTATTTT. This sequence joins TRBV5-1 and TRBJ2-3, with a tentative D call TRBD1 (6 bases). This CDR3 is 15 amino acids long. Trimming pared 3 bases from V and 5 bases from J, leaving 16 bases between. Germline lookup yields CDR1 SGHRS and CDR2 YFSETQ.

This clonotype was seen a single time. This may be a read error: a much more frequent sequence differs by one nucleotide. The chain is built from TRBV28 and TRBJ2-6, with D uncertain. Germline-derived CDR1 and CDR2 are MDHEN and SYDVKM. This CDR3 is built from 16 residues. Deletions cut 2 bases from V and 1 base from J, with 9 bases between. CDR3 residues: CASSLIAVSGANVLTF. CDR3 in DNA: TGTGCCAGCAGTTTAATAGCAGTGTCTGGGGCCAACGTCCTGACTTTC. Full variable domain (outside the CDR3, taken from reference TRBV28 and TRBJ2-6): DVKVTQSSRYLVKRTGEKVFLECVQDMDHENMFWYRQDPGLGLRLIYFSYDVKMKEKGDIPEGYSVSREKKERFSLILESASTNQTSMYLCASSLIAVSGANVLTFGAGSRLTVL.

In its sample, this clonotype was seen a few times. The chain recombines TRBV24-1 with TRBJ2-5; no firm D call. Per germline, CDR1 KGHDR and CDR2 SFDVKD. Trimming pared 4 bases from V and 4 bases from J, leaving 6 bases between. This CDR3 spans 12 amino acids. CDR3 protein: CATSDGRETQYF. In DNA form, the CDR3 reads TGTGCCACCAGTGACGGGCGAGAGACCCAGTACTTC.

The CDR3, as DNA: TGTGCCAGCAGTGACCGGGACAGGAGCGATCAGCCCCAGCATTTT. Its protein product is CASSDRDRSDQPQHF. The chain has TRBV6-2 or TRBV6-3 and TRBJ1-5, with TRBD1 matching 8 bases. Germline CDR1 is MNHEY and CDR2 is SVGEGT. J was trimmed by 5 bases and V by 5 bases; bases with no gene match: 8. This CDR3 has 15 amino acids.

The gene calls are TRBV12-3 or TRBV12-4 and TRBJ2-2; 11 nucleotides line up with TRBD2. V dropped 1 base and J dropped 6; count of bases not matched to a gene: 4. The CDR3 has 16 amino acids. The CDR3 is CASSLGLAGGPGELFF. The CDR3 DNA reads TGTGCCAGCAGTTTAGGGCTAGCGGGGGGCCCCGGGGAGCTGTTTTTT.

This clonotype appeared many times. The V and J genes are TRBV5-1 and TRBJ2-7; D is tentatively TRBD1 or TRBD2 (5 bases each). V gave up 6 bases and J gave up 3 bases, with 13 bases separating them. CDR1 and CDR2 (germline): SGHRS, YFSETQ. The CDR3 consists of 13 residues. CDR3 protein: CASTLMRGYEQYF. CDR3 nucleotide sequence: TGCGCCAGCACCCTGATGAGGGGCTACGAGCAGTACTTC. The whole variable domain, filled in from reference TRBV5-1 and TRBJ2-7, reads KAGVTQTPRYLIKTRGQQVTLSCSPISGHRSVSWYQQTPGQGLQFLFEYFSETQRNKGNFPGRFSGRQFSNSRSEMNVSTLELGDSALYLCASTLMRGYEQYFGPGTRLTVT.

For this clonotype: Relative to the germline gene, one junction end is altered; a read error may explain this. The chain joins TRBV27 to TRBJ1-4; 8 bases fit TRBD1. Germline CDR1 reads MNHEY; CDR2 reads SMNVEV (reference sequence). CDR3 length equals 14 residues. As DNA, the CDR3 is TGTGCCAGCAGTTTACAGGGGGCTAATGAAAAACTGCTTTTT. Translation: CASSLQGANEKLLF.